This T cell receptor (beta chain) was retrieved from a study of CD8 T cells in ankylosing spondylitis. Overall study findings and caveats: Blood of patients with ankylosing spondylitis appeared to be characterized by a TCR beta motif of several highly homologous variants.

This clonotype was seen a few times. The antigen remains undetermined. One entry per CDR3 protein, called by TCRdb with MiXCR from the 5' RACE reads. The data hold 500,000 to 550,000 distinct CDR3 sequences, with roughly 13% observed a single time. This CDR3 has 15 amino acids. The junction had 5 bases not matched to a gene; V was cut back by 2 bases and J by 3 bases. The V gene's germline CDR1 is SGHTA and CDR2 FQGNSA. The source is a male donor with ankylosing spondylitis. The source material was blood, either unsorted or a sorted T cell fraction (not recorded which). The J gene is TRBJ2-7, the V gene TRBV7-2, with TRBD1 matching 9 bases. This CDR3 reads CASSLIGQGIYEQYF. The CDR3 bases are TGTGCCAGCAGCTTAATTGGACAGGGGATCTACGAGCAGTACTTC.